Listed below are T cell receptor beta chains from one sample, sequenced in a study of CD4 T cells in relation to SARS-CoV-2 and coronaviruses. Sequencing used immunoSEQ multiplex PCR; TCRdb keeps in-frame clones, though not all of them. The sample holds more than 15,000 clones, around 76% seen once. Their target antigens are unknown. Sequencing was done on a sample of CD4+ T cells from PBMCs, cultured in vitro. These TCRs come from a human donor in good health. Both conserved end residues are trimmed from each CDR3. A D gene is named only where the DNA matches it firmly. Size tells how often a clone was seen (once, few, many) or the class of an expanded clone, and some rows leave it out.

NA TRBD1 TRBV2 ASSRGPNEKLF
NA NA TRBV7-3 ASSSGGDHYNEQF
NA NA TRBV19 ASSIYGERTDTQY
NA NA TRBV7-2 ASSLESRDTQY
once TRBD1 TRBV11-2 ASSSGQGPNYGYT
once TRBD1 TRBV7-2 ASSRNRGRNTDTQY
once TRBD2 TRBV28 ASSGGLAAVYEQY
NA NA TRBV7-2 ASSWGEQY
NA NA TRBV7-2 ASSLKGGGTEAF
NA NA TRBV20-1 SASYRGRGSAGGQF
few NA TRBV2 ASKQLGLGHYYGYT
NA NA TRBV20-1 SARDFGELF
NA TRBD2 TRBV7-2 ASSLSSSGATDTQY
NA NA TRBV12-3/TRBV12-4 ASSLSESYGYT
NA NA TRBV7-2 ASSLLLAGEQF
NA NA TRBV7-2 ASSQEMNTEAF
NA NA TRBV27 ASNLRGGQPQH
once TRBD2 TRBV18 ASSPPTSADTQY
NA NA TRBV3-1/TRBV3-2 ASSKQFEEQPQH
NA NA TRBV7-9 ASGIWRDVDTQY
NA NA TRBV10-1 ASSARDTITDTQY
NA NA TRBV9 ASSVAYNEQF
NA NA TRBV5-6 ASSFPLVSYEQY
NA NA TRBV3-1/TRBV3-2 ASSVFGMNTGELF